This T cell receptor beta chain was identified in a study of human T cells and chemical hapten exposure. Across the whole study: Patch tests delivered 0.01% DPC to the upper back and were evaluated at 6 days. Points from the study as a whole: Clustering by CDR3 similarity yielded significantly more large clusters from expanded TCRs than controls. There was no change with DPC sensitization in TCRs above 1 in 1000 frequency.

There are 14 residues in the CDR3. Germline V gene sequence: CDR1 PRHDT, CDR2 FYEKMQ (reference sequence). V lost 6 bases and J lost 0, with 11 bases in between. The library labeled individual cDNA molecules by adding unique molecular identifiers to them. MiXCR, run by TCRdb on the RACE reads, gives a single entry per CDR3 protein. Here the sample spans tens of thousands of distinct CDR3 sequences, about 9.3% being singletons. This clonotype was observed at least ten times. Its specificity is unknown. As to time point: patch test 1, 2 weeks after DPC sensitization. Described treatment: therapeutic diphenylcyclopropenone sensitization with weekly scalp DPC.

The specimen was whole blood, collected in connection with sensitization to the hapten diphenylcyclopropenone (DPC). V gene TRBV13 combines with J gene TRBJ1-2; no clear D gene. The receptor comes from a woman in her forties or fifties with alopecia areata. Some clones in this sample may be carry-over from other donors' samples. The CDR3 nucleotides read TGTGCCAGCAGTCCGACGGGTCCTAACTATGGCTACACCTTC. This codes for CASSPTGPNYGYTF. The full variable domain, in which reference TRBV13 and TRBJ1-2 provide the parts outside the CDR3, is AAGVIQSPRHLIKEKRETATLKCYPIPRHDTVYWYQQGPGQDPQFLISFYEKMQSDKGSIPDRFSAQQFSDYHSELNMSSLELGDSALYFCASSPTGPNYGYTFGSGTRLTVV.